This TCR beta chain was profiled in a study of T cells in Graves' hyperthyroidism and ophthalmopathy. The table lists this clonotype with many counts. Germline CDR1 and CDR2: KGHSH and LQKENI. The V end lost 4 bases, the J end lost 2 bases, and 12 bases lay between the germline ends. The CDR3 has 15 residues. Authors of the study amplified TCR beta CDR3 regions from RNA transcripts. The HTBI set primed first-round TCR CDR3 RT-PCR. TCRdb re-called the multiplex PCR reads through MiXCR, storing one row per CDR3 protein. The sample has 300,000 or so distinct CDR3 sequences; roughly 17% are singletons. Stable Graves' hyperthyroidism meant no ophthalmopathy progression within 18 months. The PBMCs were taken from more than 8 ml of fresh peripheral blood.

The sample was blood. The clonotype originates from a man between 25 and 39 years old with Graves' hyperthyroidism. V and J are TRBV18 and TRBJ1-5; D ambiguous. The chain's CDR3 is CASSLESLGNQPQHF. Here the CDR3 DNA reads TGTGCCAGCTCACTAGAATCGTTGGGCAATCAGCCCCAGCATTTT.